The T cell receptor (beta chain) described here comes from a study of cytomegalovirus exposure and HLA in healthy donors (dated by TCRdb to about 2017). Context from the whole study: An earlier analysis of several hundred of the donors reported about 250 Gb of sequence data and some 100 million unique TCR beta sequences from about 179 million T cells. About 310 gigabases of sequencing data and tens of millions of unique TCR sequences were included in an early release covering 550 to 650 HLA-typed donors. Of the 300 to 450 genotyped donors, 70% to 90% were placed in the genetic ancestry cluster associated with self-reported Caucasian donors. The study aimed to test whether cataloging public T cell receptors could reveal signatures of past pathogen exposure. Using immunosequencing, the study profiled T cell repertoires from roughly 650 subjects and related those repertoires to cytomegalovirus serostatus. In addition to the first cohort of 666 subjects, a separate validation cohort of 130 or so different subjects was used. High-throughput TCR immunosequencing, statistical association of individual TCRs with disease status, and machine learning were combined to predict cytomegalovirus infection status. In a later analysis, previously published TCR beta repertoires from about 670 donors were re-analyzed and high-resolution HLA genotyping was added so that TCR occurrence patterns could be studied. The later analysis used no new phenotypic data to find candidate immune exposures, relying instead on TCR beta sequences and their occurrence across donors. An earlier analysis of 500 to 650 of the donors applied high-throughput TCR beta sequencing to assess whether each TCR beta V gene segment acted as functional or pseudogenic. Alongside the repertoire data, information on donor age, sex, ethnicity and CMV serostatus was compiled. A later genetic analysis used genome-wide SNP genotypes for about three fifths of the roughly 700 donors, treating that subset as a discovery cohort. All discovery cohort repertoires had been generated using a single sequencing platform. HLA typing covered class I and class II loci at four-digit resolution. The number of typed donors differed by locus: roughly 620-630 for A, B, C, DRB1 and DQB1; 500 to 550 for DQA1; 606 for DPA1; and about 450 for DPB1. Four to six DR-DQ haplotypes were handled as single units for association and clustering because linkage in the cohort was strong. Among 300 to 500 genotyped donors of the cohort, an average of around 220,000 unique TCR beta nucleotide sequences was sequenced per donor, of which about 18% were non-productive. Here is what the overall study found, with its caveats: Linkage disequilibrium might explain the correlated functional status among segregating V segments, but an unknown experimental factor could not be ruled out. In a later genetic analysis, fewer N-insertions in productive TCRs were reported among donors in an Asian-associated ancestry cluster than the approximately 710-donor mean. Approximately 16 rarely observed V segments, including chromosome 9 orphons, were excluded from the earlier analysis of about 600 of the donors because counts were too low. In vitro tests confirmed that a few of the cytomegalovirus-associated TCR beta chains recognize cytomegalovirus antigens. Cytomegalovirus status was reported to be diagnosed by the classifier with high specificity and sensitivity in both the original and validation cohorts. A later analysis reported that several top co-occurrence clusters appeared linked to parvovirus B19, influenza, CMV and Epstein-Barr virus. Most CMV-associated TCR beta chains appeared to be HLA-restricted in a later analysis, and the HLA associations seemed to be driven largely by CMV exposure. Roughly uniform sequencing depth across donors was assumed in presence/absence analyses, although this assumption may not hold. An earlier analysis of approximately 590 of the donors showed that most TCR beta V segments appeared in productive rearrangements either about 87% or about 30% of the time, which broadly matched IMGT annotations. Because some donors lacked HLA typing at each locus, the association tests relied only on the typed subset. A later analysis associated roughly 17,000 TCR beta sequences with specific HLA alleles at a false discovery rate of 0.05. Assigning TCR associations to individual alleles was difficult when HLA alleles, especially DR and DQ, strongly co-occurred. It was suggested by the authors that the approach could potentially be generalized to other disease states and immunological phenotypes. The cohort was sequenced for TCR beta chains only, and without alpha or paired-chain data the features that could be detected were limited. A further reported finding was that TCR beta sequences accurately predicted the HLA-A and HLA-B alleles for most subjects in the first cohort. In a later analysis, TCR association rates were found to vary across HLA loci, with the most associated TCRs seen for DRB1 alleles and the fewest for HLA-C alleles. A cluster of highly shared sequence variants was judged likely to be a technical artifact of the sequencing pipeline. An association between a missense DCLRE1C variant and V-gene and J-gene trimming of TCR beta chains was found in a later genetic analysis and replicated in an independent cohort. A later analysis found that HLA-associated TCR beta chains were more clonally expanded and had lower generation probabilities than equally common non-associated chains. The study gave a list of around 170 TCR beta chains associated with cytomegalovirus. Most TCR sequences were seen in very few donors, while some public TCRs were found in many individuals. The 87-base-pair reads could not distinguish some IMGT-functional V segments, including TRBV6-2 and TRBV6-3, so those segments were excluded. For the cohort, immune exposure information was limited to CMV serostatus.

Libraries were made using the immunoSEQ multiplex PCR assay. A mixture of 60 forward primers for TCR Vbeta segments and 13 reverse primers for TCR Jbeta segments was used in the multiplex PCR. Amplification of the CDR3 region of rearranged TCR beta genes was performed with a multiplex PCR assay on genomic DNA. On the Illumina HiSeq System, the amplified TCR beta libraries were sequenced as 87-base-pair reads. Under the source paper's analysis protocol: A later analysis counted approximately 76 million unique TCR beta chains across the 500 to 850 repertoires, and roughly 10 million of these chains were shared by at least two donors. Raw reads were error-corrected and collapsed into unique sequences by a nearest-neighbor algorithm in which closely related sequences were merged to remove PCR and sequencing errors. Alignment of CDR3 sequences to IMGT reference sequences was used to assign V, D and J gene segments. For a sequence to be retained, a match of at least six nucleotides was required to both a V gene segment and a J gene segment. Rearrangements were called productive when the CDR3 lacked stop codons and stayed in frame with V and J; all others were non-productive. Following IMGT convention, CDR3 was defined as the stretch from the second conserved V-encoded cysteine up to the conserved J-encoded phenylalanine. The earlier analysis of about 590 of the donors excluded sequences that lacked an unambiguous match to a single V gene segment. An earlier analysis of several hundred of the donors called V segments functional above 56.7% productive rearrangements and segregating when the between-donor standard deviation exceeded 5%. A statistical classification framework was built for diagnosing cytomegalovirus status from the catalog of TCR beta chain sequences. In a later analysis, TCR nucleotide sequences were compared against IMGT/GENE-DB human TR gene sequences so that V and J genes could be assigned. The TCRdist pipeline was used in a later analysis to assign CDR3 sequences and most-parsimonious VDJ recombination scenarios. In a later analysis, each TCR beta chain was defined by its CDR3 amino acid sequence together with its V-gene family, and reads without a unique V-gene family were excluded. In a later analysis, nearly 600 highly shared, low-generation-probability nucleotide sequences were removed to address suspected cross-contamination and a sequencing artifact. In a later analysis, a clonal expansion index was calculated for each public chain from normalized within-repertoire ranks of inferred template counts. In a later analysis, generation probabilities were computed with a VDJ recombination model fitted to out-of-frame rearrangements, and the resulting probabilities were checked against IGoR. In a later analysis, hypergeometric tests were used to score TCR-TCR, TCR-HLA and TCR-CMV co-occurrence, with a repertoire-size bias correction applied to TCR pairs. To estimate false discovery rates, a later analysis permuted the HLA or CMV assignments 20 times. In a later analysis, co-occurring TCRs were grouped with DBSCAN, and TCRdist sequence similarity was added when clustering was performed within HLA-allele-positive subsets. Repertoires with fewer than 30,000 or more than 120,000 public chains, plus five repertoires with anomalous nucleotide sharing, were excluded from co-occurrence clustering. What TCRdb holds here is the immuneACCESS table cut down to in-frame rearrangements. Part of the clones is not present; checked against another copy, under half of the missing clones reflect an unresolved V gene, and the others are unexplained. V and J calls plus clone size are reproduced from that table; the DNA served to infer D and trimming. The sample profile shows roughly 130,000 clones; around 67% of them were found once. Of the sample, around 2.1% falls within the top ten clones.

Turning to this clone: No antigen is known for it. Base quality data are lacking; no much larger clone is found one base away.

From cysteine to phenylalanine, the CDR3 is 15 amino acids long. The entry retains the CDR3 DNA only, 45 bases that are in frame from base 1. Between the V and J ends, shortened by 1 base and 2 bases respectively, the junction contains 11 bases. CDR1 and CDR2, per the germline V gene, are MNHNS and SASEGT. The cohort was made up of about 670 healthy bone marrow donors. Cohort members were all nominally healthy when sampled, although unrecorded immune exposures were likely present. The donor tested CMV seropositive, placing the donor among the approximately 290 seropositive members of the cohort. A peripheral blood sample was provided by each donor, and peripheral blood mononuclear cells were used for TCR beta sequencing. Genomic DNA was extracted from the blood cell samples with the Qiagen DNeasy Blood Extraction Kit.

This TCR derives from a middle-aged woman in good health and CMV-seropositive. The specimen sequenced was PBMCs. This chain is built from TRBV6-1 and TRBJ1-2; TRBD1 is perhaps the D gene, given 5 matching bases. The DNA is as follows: TGTGCCAGCAGTGAAGGGACAAATGGCAACTATGGCTACACCTTC. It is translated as CASSEGTNGNYGYTF.